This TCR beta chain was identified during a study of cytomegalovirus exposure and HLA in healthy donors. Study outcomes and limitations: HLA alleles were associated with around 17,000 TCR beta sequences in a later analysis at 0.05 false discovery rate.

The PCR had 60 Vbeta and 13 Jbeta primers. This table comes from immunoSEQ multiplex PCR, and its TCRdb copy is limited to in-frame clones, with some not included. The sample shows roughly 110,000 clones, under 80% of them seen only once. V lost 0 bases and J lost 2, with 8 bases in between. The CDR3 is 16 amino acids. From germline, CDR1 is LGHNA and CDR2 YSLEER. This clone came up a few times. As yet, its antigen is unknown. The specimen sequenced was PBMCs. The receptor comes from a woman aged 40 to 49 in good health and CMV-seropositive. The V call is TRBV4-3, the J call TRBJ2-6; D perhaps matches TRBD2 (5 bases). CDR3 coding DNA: TGCGCCAGCAGCCAAGACGCGGGTACTGGGGCCAACGTCCTGACTTTC. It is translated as CASSQDAGTGANVLTF.